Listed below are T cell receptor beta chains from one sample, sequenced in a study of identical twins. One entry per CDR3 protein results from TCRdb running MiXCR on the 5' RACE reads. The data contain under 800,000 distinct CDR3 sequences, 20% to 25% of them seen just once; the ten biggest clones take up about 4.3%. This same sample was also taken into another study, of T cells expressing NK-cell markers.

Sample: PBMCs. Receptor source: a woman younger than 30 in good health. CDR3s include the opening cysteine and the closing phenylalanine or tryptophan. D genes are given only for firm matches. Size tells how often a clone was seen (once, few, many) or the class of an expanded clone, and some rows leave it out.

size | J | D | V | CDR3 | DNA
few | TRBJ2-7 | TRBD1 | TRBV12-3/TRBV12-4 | CASSRTGIMVYEQYF | TGTGCCAGCAGTCGGACAGGGATAATGGTCTACGAGCAGTACTTC
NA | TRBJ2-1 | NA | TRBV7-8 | CASSLARRHNEQFF | TGTGCCAGCAGCTTGGCGCGACGGCACAATGAGCAGTTCTTC
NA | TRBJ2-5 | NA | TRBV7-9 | CASSLAASVGETQYF | TGTGCCAGCAGCTTAGCAGCCAGTGTGGGGGAGACCCAGTACTTC
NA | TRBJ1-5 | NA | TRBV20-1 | CSARDWRQGNNQPQHF | TGCAGTGCTAGAGATTGGAGGCAGGGGAACAATCAGCCCCAGCATTTT
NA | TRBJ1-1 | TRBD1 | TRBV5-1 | CASSLWGAGTGAEAFF | TGCGCCAGCAGCTTGTGGGGGGCCGGGACAGGAGCCGAAGCTTTCTTT
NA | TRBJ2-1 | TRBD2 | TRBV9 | CASSVASGVEQFF | TGTGCCAGCAGCGTAGCTAGCGGCGTTGAGCAGTTCTTC
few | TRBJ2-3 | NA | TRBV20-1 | CSARRAGRTDTQYF | TGCAGTGCTAGGCGCGCGGGGAGGACGGATACGCAGTATTTT
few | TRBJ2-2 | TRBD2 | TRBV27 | CASMRAGGRTGELFF | TGTGCCAGCATGAGAGCGGGAGGGAGGACCGGGGAGCTGTTTTTT
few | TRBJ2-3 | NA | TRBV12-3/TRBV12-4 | CASSLGSWEDTQYF | TGTGCCAGCAGTTTGGGTAGCTGGGAAGATACGCAGTATTTT
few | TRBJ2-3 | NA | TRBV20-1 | CSASSTTDTQYF | TGCAGTGCTAGCTCCACCACAGATACGCAGTATTTT
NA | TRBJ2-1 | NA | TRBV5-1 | CASSLQNRVPYNEQFF | TGCGCCAGCAGCTTACAGAACCGGGTTCCCTACAATGAGCAGTTCTTC
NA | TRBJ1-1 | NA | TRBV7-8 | CASSLPGRAGTEAFF | TGTGCCAGCAGCCTACCAGGTAGGGCCGGCACTGAAGCTTTCTTT
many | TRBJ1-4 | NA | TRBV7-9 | CASSFYEGTNEKLFF | TGTGCCAGCAGCTTCTACGAGGGGACTAATGAAAAACTGTTTTTT
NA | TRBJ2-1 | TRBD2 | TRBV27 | CASSRTSGINEQFF | TGTGCCAGCAGCCGGACTAGCGGGATCAATGAGCAGTTCTTC
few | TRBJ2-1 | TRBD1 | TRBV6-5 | CASSYAGQVKGNEQFF | TGTGCCAGCAGTTACGCGGGACAGGTCAAGGGGAATGAGCAGTTCTTC
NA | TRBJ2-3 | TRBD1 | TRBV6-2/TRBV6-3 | CASSFDRTGGSTDTQYF | TGTGCCAGCAGTTTCGATAGGACAGGGGGGAGCACAGATACGCAGTATTTT
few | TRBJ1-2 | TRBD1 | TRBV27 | CASARWTGVGGYTF | TGTGCCAGCGCTCGGTGGACAGGGGTTGGAGGCTACACCTTC
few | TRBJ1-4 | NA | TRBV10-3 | CAIRDLKGEKLFF | TGTGCCATCAGAGACCTAAAGGGTGAAAAACTGTTTTTT
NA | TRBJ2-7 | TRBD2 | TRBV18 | CASSPGLATYEQYF | TGTGCCAGCTCACCGGGACTAGCGACCTACGAGCAGTACTTC
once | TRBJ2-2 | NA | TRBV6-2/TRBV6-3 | CASTDQRPPGRELFF | TGTGCCAGCACCGATCAGCGGCCCCCGGGCCGGGAGCTGTTTTTT
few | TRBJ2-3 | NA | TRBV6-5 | CASSYSIRGDTQYF | TGTGCCAGCAGTTACTCGATTCGTGGAGATACGCAGTATTTT
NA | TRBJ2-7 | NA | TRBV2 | CAARGGHEQYF | TGTGCGGCGAGGGGGGGCCACGAGCAGTACTTC
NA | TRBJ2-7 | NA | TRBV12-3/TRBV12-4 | CASSLVVDEQYF | TGTGCCAGCAGTTTAGTAGTCGACGAGCAGTACTTC
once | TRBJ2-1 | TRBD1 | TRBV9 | CASSPNYRGRFDEQFF | TGTGCCAGCAGCCCGAACTACAGGGGGCGCTTCGATGAGCAGTTCTTC
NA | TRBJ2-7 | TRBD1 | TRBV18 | CASSPFPTGNYEQYF | TGTGCCAGCTCACCCTTCCCGACAGGGAACTACGAGCAGTACTTC
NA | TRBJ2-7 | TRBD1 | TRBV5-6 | CASSVNRGRYEQYF | TGTGCCAGCAGCGTAAACAGGGGGCGGTACGAGCAGTACTTC
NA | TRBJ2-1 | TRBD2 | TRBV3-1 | CASSLVRAGGRNEQFF | TGTGCCAGCAGCCTAGTCCGAGCGGGGGGGCGTAATGAGCAGTTCTTC
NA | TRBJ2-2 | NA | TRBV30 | CAWSWIRERRFGELFF | TGTGCCTGGAGTTGGATTCGGGAGCGGAGATTTGGGGAGCTGTTTTTT
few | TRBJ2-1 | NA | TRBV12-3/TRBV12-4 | CASSLSLWGTNEQFF | TGTGCCAGCAGTTTGTCTCTGTGGGGTACGAATGAGCAGTTCTTC
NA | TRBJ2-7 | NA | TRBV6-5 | CASNTPPLSYEQYF | TGTGCCAGCAATACTCCACCCCTCTCCTACGAGCAGTACTTC
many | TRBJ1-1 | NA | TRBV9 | CASSPPGRRGTEAFF | TGTGCCAGCAGCCCCCCCGGACGGCGGGGGACTGAAGCTTTCTTT
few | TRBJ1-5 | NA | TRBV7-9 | CASSFSDGNQPQHF | TGTGCCAGCAGCTTTAGTGATGGCAATCAGCCCCAGCATTTT
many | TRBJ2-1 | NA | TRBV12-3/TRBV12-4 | CASRDTSFQGEQFF | TGTGCCAGCAGGGATACTAGTTTCCAGGGTGAGCAGTTCTTC
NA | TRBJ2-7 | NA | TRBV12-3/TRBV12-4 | CASSLRDKAYEQYF | TGTGCCAGCAGTCTCCGGGACAAGGCCTACGAGCAGTACTTC
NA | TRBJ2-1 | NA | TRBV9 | CASSVGQESEQFF | TGTGCCAGCAGCGTAGGACAGGAGAGTGAGCAGTTCTTC
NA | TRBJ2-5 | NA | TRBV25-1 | CASSEGQETQYF | TGTGCCAGCAGTGAAGGGCAAGAGACCCAGTACTTC
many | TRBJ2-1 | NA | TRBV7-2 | CASSSGTHNEQFF | TGTGCCAGCAGCTCTGGGACTCACAATGAGCAGTTCTTC
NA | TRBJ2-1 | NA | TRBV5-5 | CASSVHSGLSYNEQFF | TGTGCCAGCAGCGTACACTCGGGTCTCTCCTACAATGAGCAGTTCTTC
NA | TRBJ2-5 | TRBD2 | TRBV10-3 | CAISEPGTSKETQYF | TGTGCCATCAGTGAGCCGGGGACTAGCAAAGAGACCCAGTACTTC
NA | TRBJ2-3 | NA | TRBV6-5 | CASSSGTTDTQYF | TGTGCCAGCAGTTCCGGCACCACAGATACGCAGTATTTT
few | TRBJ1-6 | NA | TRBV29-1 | CSVRDVNSPLHF | TGCAGCGTCCGGGACGTAAATTCACCCCTCCACTTT
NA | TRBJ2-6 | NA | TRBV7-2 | CASSLDARAGANVLTF | TGTGCCAGCAGCTTAGACGCAAGGGCTGGGGCCAACGTCCTGACTTTC
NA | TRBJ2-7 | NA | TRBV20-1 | CSARGFVGFGEQYF | TGCAGTGCTAGAGGCTTTGTGGGGTTCGGCGAGCAGTACTTC
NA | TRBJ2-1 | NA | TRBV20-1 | CSAPDSGAVGEQFF | TGCAGTGCGCCCGATTCCGGGGCGGTTGGTGAGCAGTTCTTC
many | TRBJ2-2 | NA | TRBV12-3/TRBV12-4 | CASSRDTGELFF | TGTGCCAGCAGCCGTGACACCGGGGAGCTGTTTTTT
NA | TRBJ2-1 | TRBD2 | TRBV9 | CASSPRSGSGSFGNEQFF | TGTGCCAGCAGCCCCAGATCGGGAAGCGGGAGCTTTGGGAATGAGCAGTTCTTC
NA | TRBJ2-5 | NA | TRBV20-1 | CSARDSALRYQETQYF | TGCAGTGCTAGAGATTCAGCGCTCCGGTACCAAGAGACCCAGTACTTC
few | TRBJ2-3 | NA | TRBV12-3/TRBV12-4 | CASSFTADTQYF | TGTGCCAGCAGTTTTACGGCAGATACGCAGTATTTT
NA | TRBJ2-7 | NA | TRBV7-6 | CASSLTLNEQYF | TGTGCCAGCAGCTTAACCCTAAACGAGCAGTACTTC
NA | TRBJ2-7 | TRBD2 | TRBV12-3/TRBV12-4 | CASSLWAGGAEQYF | TGTGCCAGCAGTTTATGGGCGGGAGGCGCCGAGCAGTACTTC
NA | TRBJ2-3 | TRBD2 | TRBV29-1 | CSVEAGGPADTQYF | TGCAGCGTTGAAGCGGGGGGGCCAGCAGATACGCAGTATTTT
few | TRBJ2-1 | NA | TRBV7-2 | CASSPARAYNEQFF | TGTGCCAGCAGCCCGGCCAGGGCCTACAATGAGCAGTTCTTC
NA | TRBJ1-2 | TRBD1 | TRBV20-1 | CSASAPGQGTGYTF | TGCAGTGCTAGCGCCCCGGGACAGGGAACTGGCTACACCTTC
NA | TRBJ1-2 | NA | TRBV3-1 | CASSQQGSYGYTF | TGTGCCAGCAGCCAACAGGGGTCTTATGGCTACACCTTC
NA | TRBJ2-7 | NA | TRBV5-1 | CASSSQTGYSYEQYF | TGCGCCAGCAGCAGTCAAACAGGGTACTCCTACGAGCAGTACTTC
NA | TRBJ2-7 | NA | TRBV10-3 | CAISSGYEQYF | TGTGCCATCAGCAGCGGCTACGAGCAGTACTTC
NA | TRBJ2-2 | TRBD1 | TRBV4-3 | CASSQPDRGGDGELFF | TGCGCCAGCAGCCAACCGGACAGGGGTGGTGACGGGGAGCTGTTTTTT
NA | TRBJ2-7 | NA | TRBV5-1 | CASRSADGTYEQYF | TGCGCCAGCAGATCCGCTGACGGAACCTACGAGCAGTACTTC
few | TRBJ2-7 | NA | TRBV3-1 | CASSPGLVGAHISYEQYF | TGTGCCAGCAGCCCAGGGCTCGTGGGGGCTCACATTTCCTACGAGCAGTACTTC
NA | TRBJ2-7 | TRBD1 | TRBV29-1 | CSVWGQGRTYEQYF | TGCAGCGTATGGGGACAGGGTCGGACCTACGAGCAGTACTTC